This T cell receptor beta chain was captured in a study of graft-versus-host responses after intestinal transplantation. Profiling relied on immunoSEQ multiplex PCR, and the TCRdb table lists in-frame clones only, not all of them. This table holds approximately 13,000 clones, under 95% found once. The CDR3 consists of 11 residues. With 3 bases removed from V and 4 bases from J, the gap between germline ends came to 7 bases. The germline V gene has CDR1 DFQATT and CDR2 SNEGSKA (reference sequence). J is TRBJ2-7 and V is TRBV20-1; D not resolved. The TCR sequence derives from a human patient who received an intestinal transplant, so some T cells may come from the graft donor. Source: PBMCs, taken approximately 35 months after intestinal transplantation. Here the CDR3 reads CSASVGYEQYF. The CDR3 DNA reads as TGCAGTGCTAGTGTGGGGTACGAGCAGTACTTC.